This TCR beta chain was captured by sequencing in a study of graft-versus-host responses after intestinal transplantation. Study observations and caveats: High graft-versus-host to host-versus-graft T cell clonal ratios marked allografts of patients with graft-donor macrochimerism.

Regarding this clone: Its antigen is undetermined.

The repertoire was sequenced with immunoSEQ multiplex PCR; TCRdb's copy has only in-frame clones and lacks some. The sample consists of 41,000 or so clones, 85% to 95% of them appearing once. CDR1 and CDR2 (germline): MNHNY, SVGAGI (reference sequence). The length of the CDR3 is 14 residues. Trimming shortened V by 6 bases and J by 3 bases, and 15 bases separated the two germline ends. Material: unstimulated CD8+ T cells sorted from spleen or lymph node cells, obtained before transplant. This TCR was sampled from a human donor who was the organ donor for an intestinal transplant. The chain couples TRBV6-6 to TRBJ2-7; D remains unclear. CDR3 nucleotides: TGTGCCAGCAGCCCAGGAACTTCCTTCTACGAGCAGTACTTC. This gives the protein CASSPGTSFYEQYF.